Sequencing of this T cell receptor beta chain was carried out in a study of blood T cell repertoires in COVID-19. As for the study in general: COVID-19 samples from acute and convalescent phases originated in the United States, Italy and Spain. T cells, B-cell-depleted T cells, or PBMCs supplied cDNA or gDNA.

Per the original methods: Scientists estimated how many nucleated cells there were by amplifying reference gene primers. Produced via immunoSEQ multiplex PCR; TCRdb's table is partial and in-frame only. The D gene and trimming were derived from the DNA, and the V and J assignments and clone size from that table. The data hold approximately 82,000 clones, with about four fifths observed a single time. The CDR3 extends over 16 amino acids. V shed 7 bases, J shed 2 bases, and the junction held 11 bases outside the gene matches. Germline loops: CDR1 MDHEN, CDR2 SYDVKM. The rearrangement links TRBV28 to TRBJ1-1; TRBD1 aligns across 9 bases. Sequenced sample: peripheral blood. The receptor was isolated from a woman aged 55-75 years with acute or convalescent COVID-19. Here the CDR3 DNA reads TGTGCCAGCATCGAACTACCGGGACAGGGCAACACTGAAGCTTTCTTT. Its protein is CASIELPGQGNTEAFF. Based on the CDR3 plus reference TRBV28 and TRBJ1-1, the full variable domain is DVKVTQSSRYLVKRTGEKVFLECVQDMDHENMFWYRQDPGLGLRLIYFSYDVKMKEKGDIPEGYSVSREKKERFSLILESASTNQTSMYLCASIELPGQGNTEAFFGQGTRLTVV.